The T cell receptor beta chain under discussion was sequenced for a study of T cell changes during pregnancy in multiple sclerosis. Method: immunoSEQ multiplex PCR; TCRdb's copy keeps in-frame clones and lacks some. Here the sample spans tens of thousands of clones, 85% to 95% being singletons. V lost 10 bases and J lost 5, with 18 bases in between. Germline loops: CDR1 MRHNA, CDR2 SNTAGT. The CDR3 is made up of 15 amino acids. The J gene is TRBJ1-6, the V gene TRBV6-4; D possibly corresponds to TRBD1 (6 bases). The TCR sequence derives from a female donor in good health, enrolled as a control in a pregnancy study. The sequenced sample was CD8+ T cells from peripheral blood mononuclear cells, obtained in the third trimester of pregnancy. The CDR3 loop reads CATETQGRNNSPLHF. CDR3 in DNA: TGTGCCACCGAAACTCAGGGGCGGAATAATTCACCCCTCCACTTT.